Sequencing of this TCR beta chain was carried out in a study of blood T cell repertoires in COVID-19. Whole-study context: PBMCs, B-cell-depleted T cells, or T cells were the source of the cDNA or gDNA that made up the material.

The protocol was immunoSEQ multiplex PCR, while the TCRdb copy is restricted to in-frame clones and leaves out a portion. Of roughly 140,000 clones detected, about 89% appear once; the ten largest clones hold over 9%. Two negative PCRs, clearance, or symptom resolution were required of recovered Cohort 3 donors. CDR3 length equals 17 residues. V shed 0 bases and J shed 0 bases, with 16 bases lying between them. CDR1 is SQVTM, CDR2 ANQGSEA, per germline. The receptor comes from a man aged 55 to 70 who had recovered from COVID-19. This chain joins TRBV29-1 and TRBJ2-3; a possible D gene is TRBD2 (6 bases). Material: PBMCs or T cells enriched from blood (not recorded which). The CDR3 loop reads CSVEDPGGSGSTDTQYF. CDR3 nucleotides: TGCAGCGTTGAAGACCCCGGGGGTAGCGGTAGCACAGATACGCAGTATTTT.